Presented here are 7 T cell receptor beta chains from one specimen sequenced in a study of siplizumab effects on memory and regulatory T cells. Using immunoSEQ multiplex PCR, the repertoire was profiled, and TCRdb retains in-frame clones only, with some absent. The data hold about 82,000 clones, with roughly 87% observed a single time. The sequencing sample was made of Tregs sorted from blood. The receptor set was obtained from a human donor in good health.

This chain connects TRBV4-1 to TRBJ2-5; TRBD1 agrees at 10 bases. From germline, CDR1 is MGHRA and CDR2 YSYEKL. The CDR3 consists of 17 residues. J lost 2 bases, V lost 1 base, and 7 bases had no gene match. Here the CDR3 reads CASSQVGEGQGQETQYF. CDR3 coding DNA: TGCGCCAGCAGCCAAGTCGGAGAGGGACAGGGGCAAGAGACCCAGTACTTC.

The V and J genes are TRBV5-4 and TRBJ1-6; D not resolved. The CDR3 has 13 amino acids. Germline V gene lookup returns CDR1 SGHNT and CDR2 YYREEE (reference sequence). Trimming took off 0 bases at V and 8 bases at J, with 6 bases between the two ends. The CDR3: CASSLEADSPLHF. The CDR3 DNA is TGTGCCAGCAGCTTGGAGGCAGATTCACCCCTCCACTTT.

The chain joins TRBV6-1 to TRBJ1-5; D may be TRBD1 (5 bases). Deletions cut 2 bases from V and 0 bases from J, with 8 bases between. This CDR3 contains 15 residues. CDR1 is MNHNS, CDR2 SASEGT, per germline. The CDR3 protein is CASSEQGYSNQPQHF. The CDR3 coding sequence is TGTGCCAGCAGTGAACAGGGCTATAGCAATCAGCCCCAGCATTTT.

The chain joins TRBV10-1 to TRBJ1-1; no clear D. The CDR3 totals 12 residues. V was trimmed by 4 bases and J by 5 bases, leaving 8 bases between them. Looked up from germline, CDR1 is WNHNN and CDR2 is SYGVQD (reference sequence). CDR3 amino acids: CASSGPRTEAFF. CDR3 DNA sequence: TGCGCCAGCAGTGGCCCCCGTACTGAAGCTTTCTTT.

This clone was detected a few times. The chain links TRBV7-2 to TRBJ2-1; D not resolved. The V gene lost 7 bases and the J gene lost 2 bases, with 15 bases spanning the gap. Germline CDR1 is SGHTA and CDR2 is FQGNSA. The CDR3 has 15 amino acids. The CDR3 loop is CASTLLPGPYNEQFF. For the CDR3, the DNA is TGTGCCAGCACCCTTCTCCCTGGGCCCTACAATGAGCAGTTCTTC.

About this clone: Different DNA sequences within this sample yield the same CDR3. V usage is TRBV10-3 and J usage is TRBJ2-5; a possible D gene is TRBD1 (5 bases). Germline CDR1 ENHRY, CDR2 SYGVKD. V was clipped by 0 bases and J by 1 base, with 9 bases between them. This CDR3 has 15 amino acids. The CDR3 region has the DNA TGTGCCATCAGTGAGTCTAGGGGTTCCCAAGAGACCCAGTACTTC. The encoded protein is CAISESRGSQETQYF.

The chain joins TRBV18 to TRBJ2-3, with 7 bases matching TRBD1. V gave up 3 bases and J gave up 2 bases; unmatched junction bases: 8. The CDR3 has 16 amino acids. The V gene's germline CDR1 is KGHSH and CDR2 LQKENI. CDR3 residues: CASSPYWTGYTDTQYF. As DNA, the CDR3 is TGTGCCAGCTCACCTTACTGGACAGGATACACAGATACGCAGTATTTT.